A selection of T cell receptor beta chains follows, all from one sample in a study of cytomegalovirus exposure and HLA in healthy donors. TCRdb's copy holds only in-frame clones and misses some; the assay was immunoSEQ multiplex PCR. The sample lists approximately 100,000 clones, about 68% occurring once. Specimen: PBMCs. The receptors were sampled from a man younger than 45 in good health and CMV-seropositive. CDR3s include the opening cysteine and the closing phenylalanine or tryptophan.

j_gene | v_gene | CDR3aa
TRBJ2-7 | TRBV28 | CASIPRVGFTYEQYF
TRBJ2-5 | TRBV5-1 | CASKTGMEETQYF
TRBJ2-7 | TRBV7-9 | CASSPGLAGENSYEQYF
TRBJ2-7 | TRBV19 | CASRRDGGPAYEQYF
TRBJ1-6 | TRBV5-4 | CASSQGVRGSPLHF
TRBJ1-2 | TRBV19 | CASSIDSNNYGYTF
TRBJ2-6 | TRBV29-1 | CSVLAGASGANVLTF
TRBJ2-2 | TRBV18 | CASSGQGHGELFF
TRBJ1-3 | TRBV7-9 | CASSHRGNAGNTIYF
TRBJ2-2 | TRBV2 | CASSVLGDTGELFF
TRBJ2-5 | TRBV7-2 | CASSPSWNSGEGTQYF
TRBJ2-2 | TRBV19 | CASSPGTPGGELFF
TRBJ2-3 | TRBV2 | CASSDQGLGADTQYF
TRBJ1-5 | TRBV5-6 | CASSSGNQPQHF
TRBJ2-1 | TRBV2 | CASSLDRGSYNEQFF
TRBJ2-5 | TRBV5-4 | CASSLDAEYGGETQYF
TRBJ2-7 | TRBV5-1 | CASSPGVAGGGEQYF
TRBJ2-7 | TRBV5-1 | CASSINSGGYEQYF
TRBJ2-3 | TRBV6-4 | CASSDSRGTQYF
TRBJ2-7 | TRBV9 | CASSVAGAGVYEQYF
TRBJ2-3 | TRBV10-2 | CASNSGGGTDTQYF
TRBJ2-7 | TRBV4-2 | CASSLSLRGPSYEQYF
TRBJ1-4 | TRBV9 | CASSRTPDSRNEKLFF
- | TRBV5-1 | CASSEGGSYEQYF
TRBJ2-7 | TRBV27 | CASSGTAYEQYF
TRBJ2-1 | TRBV7-6 | CASSLVPAAYNEQFF
TRBJ1-4 | TRBV7-9 | CASSSGAGVFEKLFF
TRBJ2-1 | TRBV5-1 | CASSPGAGGPFGNEQFF
TRBJ1-2 | TRBV2 | CASTIRVGYGYTF
TRBJ1-1 | TRBV7-8 | CASSLADRGKGSTEAFF
TRBJ1-6 | TRBV9 | CASSTAGEWGSPLHF
TRBJ2-2 | TRBV6-5 | CASSSVLGPGELFF
TRBJ1-2 | TRBV6-1 | CASGYSYGYTF
TRBJ1-2 | TRBV7-9 | CASSSRGYTF
TRBJ1-2 | TRBV10-3 | CALKVANYGYTF
TRBJ1-6 | TRBV11-1 | CASSRDTQTPLHF
TRBJ1-1 | TRBV10-1 | CASRRAPGAFF
TRBJ2-5 | TRBV7-2 | CASSFGGTGSETQYF
TRBJ2-3 | TRBV10-3 | CAISETSGGSGTQYF
TRBJ2-3 | TRBV2 | CASSEGSGGAEDTQYF
TRBJ2-7 | TRBV23-1 | CASSQNRDTTYEQYF
TRBJ2-2 | TRBV6-6 | CASTKMASLGELFF
TRBJ2-5 | TRBV5-4 | CASSPAGLAETQYF
TRBJ1-1 | TRBV7-8 | CASSLAYLGDRTEAFF
TRBJ2-7 | TRBV11-3 | CASSFSGVGYEQYF
TRBJ2-2 | TRBV9 | CASSVGTSSGELFF
TRBJ2-5 | TRBV2 | CASTTGRWETQYF
TRBJ2-7 | TRBV19 | CASRGQGGREQYF
TRBJ2-7 | TRBV18 | CASSSRQGYEQYF
TRBJ1-6 | TRBV5-1 | CASTATGGLNSPLHF
TRBJ1-2 | TRBV6-1 | CASIRWGVYGYTF
TRBJ2-7 | TRBV2 | CASKQGTSFLEQYF
TRBJ2-1 | TRBV9 | CASSVAGESSYNEQFF
TRBJ1-1 | TRBV4-1 | CASSQAAGFMNTEAFF